The 30 T cell receptor beta chains below were found in one sample sequenced in a study of Ad26.COV2.S vaccination and SARS-CoV-2 variants. The assay was immunoSEQ multiplex PCR, and TCRdb's table has in-frame clones only and misses some. The sample lists 290,000 or so clones, more than 75% occurring once. Treatment described: roughly 20 received Ad26.COV2.S at low or high dose, single or two shots; several received placebo; per-sample allocation not given. The investigators took samples on day 63 after the first vaccine or placebo injection. This specimen was peripheral blood, taken in a trial of Ad26.COV2.S vaccine versus placebo. The receptors were gathered from a person between 18 and 60 years old who received the Ad26.COV2.S COVID-19 vaccine or a placebo.

J is TRBJ1-2 and V is TRBV5-1; D may be TRBD1 (6 bases). The CDR3 covers 13 residues. The germline V and J ends were trimmed by 5 bases and 2 bases, with 10 bases remaining between them. The germline V gene encodes CDR1 SGHRS and CDR2 YFSETQ. CDR3 nucleotide sequence: TGCGCCAGCAGAACAGGGCCCAACTATGGCTACACCTTC. Its translation: CASRTGPNYGYTF.

The V gene is TRBV6-5, the J gene TRBJ1-5; tentative D call: TRBD1 (5 bases). The CDR3 totals 15 residues. The germline V gene encodes CDR1 MNHEY and CDR2 SVGAGI. V lost 0 bases, J lost 4 bases, and 10 bases lay in between. CDR3 nucleotide sequence: TGTGCCAGCAGTTACTCGAAGGGGTCGAATCAGCCCCAGCATTTT. It specifies CASSYSKGSNQPQHF.

The chain joins TRBV7-9 to TRBJ2-7; 7 bases fit TRBD1. CDR1 SEHNR and CDR2 FQNEAQ come from the germline V gene (reference sequence). V trimming: 5 bases; J trimming: 3 bases; junction bases outside the gene matches: 1. This CDR3 is built from 12 residues. CDR3 in DNA: TGTGCCAGCAGCCGACAGGGCTACGAGCAGTACTTC. This translates into CASSRQGYEQYF.

The J gene is TRBJ2-5, the V gene TRBV5-4; no definite D call. Germline loops: CDR1 SGHNT, CDR2 YYREEE (reference sequence). The CDR3 runs 16 residues. Trimming cost V 0 bases and J 5 bases, with 17 bases left between them. CDR3 sequence: CASSLAPGPAEETQYF. The CDR3 DNA sequence: TGTGCCAGCAGCTTGGCCCCTGGTCCGGCGGAGGAGACCCAGTACTTC.

The rearrangement joins TRBV5-1 to TRBJ2-5, with 10 bases fitting TRBD2. Germline loops: CDR1 SGHRS, CDR2 YFSETQ. CDR3 length: 16 amino acids. With V trimmed by 1 base and J by 0 bases, 3 bases remained unmatched. Written as DNA, the CDR3 is TGCGCCAGCAGCTTGACGCTAGCGGGAGACCAAGAGACCCAGTACTTC. Protein: CASSLTLAGDQETQYF.

This chain links TRBV19 with TRBJ1-2; D gene unclear. The germline V gene has CDR1 LNHDA and CDR2 SQIVND (reference sequence). The CDR3 has 14 residues. V lost 4 bases and J lost 10, with 19 bases in between. CDR3 loop: CASSKTPGGGDYTF. The CDR3 DNA sequence: TGTGCCAGTAGTAAGACCCCAGGTGGCGGGGACTACACCTTC.

V usage is TRBV3-1 (or the pseudogene TRBV3-2) and J usage is TRBJ1-4, with D perhaps matching TRBD1 (5 bases). The CDR3 contains 14 residues. The germline V and J ends were trimmed by 8 bases and 10 bases, with 20 bases remaining between them. Germline V gene data show CDR1 as LGHDT and CDR2 as YNNKEL (reference sequence). This CDR3 is CASGKQDPNGKLFF. The DNA for the CDR3 is TGTGCCAGCGGAAAACAGGACCCCAACGGAAAACTGTTTTTT.

The chain couples TRBV18 to TRBJ1-4; D unresolved. In germline, CDR1 is KGHSH, CDR2 LQKENI. The CDR3 sequence is 15 residues long. V was shortened by 1 base and J by 1 base, with 7 bases between the two germline ends. CDR3 sequence: CASSPQTGTNEKLFF. The DNA of the CDR3 is TGTGCCAGCTCACCACAGACGGGAACTAATGAAAAACTGTTTTTT.

This chain joins TRBV13 and TRBJ2-4, with TRBD1 matching over 8 bases. Germline CDR1 PRHDT, CDR2 FYEKMQ (reference sequence). This CDR3 comprises 14 residues. The V segment lost 5 bases and the J segment 9 bases; nucleotides outside the gene matches: 9. CDR3 residues: CASSLDRDGGIQYF. CDR3 nucleotides: TGTGCCAGCAGCCTGGACAGGGATGGAGGCATTCAGTACTTC. Full variable domain (rest looked up from reference TRBV13 and TRBJ2-4): AAGVIQSPRHLIKEKRETATLKCYPIPRHDTVYWYQQGPGQDPQFLISFYEKMQSDKGSIPDRFSAQQFSDYHSELNMSSLELGDSALYFCASSLDRDGGIQYFGAGTRLSVL.

V and J are TRBV5-1 and TRBJ1-1; 7 bases are a match to TRBD1. CDR1 and CDR2 from the germline V gene are SGHRS and YFSETQ. V gave up 4 bases and J gave up 1 base; unmatched junction bases: 4. The CDR3 contains 14 residues. CDR3 amino acids: CASSEQGSNTEAFF. The CDR3 nucleotides are TGCGCCAGCAGCGAACAGGGGTCGAACACTGAAGCTTTCTTT.

This clone was detected once. V is TRBV7-9 and J is TRBJ2-5, with D tentatively TRBD1 (6 bases). Germline V gene sequence: CDR1 SEHNR, CDR2 FQNEAQ (reference sequence). With 5 bases removed from V and 4 bases from J, the gap between germline ends came to 14 bases. The length of the CDR3 is 14 residues. The CDR3 region is CASSPPQTGETQYF. CDR3 nucleotides: TGTGCCAGCAGCCCCCCCCAGACAGGAGAGACCCAGTACTTC.

The chain couples TRBV6-2 or TRBV6-3 to TRBJ2-3; 7 bases are shared with TRBD2. The junction had 9 bases not matched to a gene; V was cut back by 1 base and J by 2 bases. CDR3 length equals 17 residues. Per germline, CDR1 MNHEY and CDR2 SVGEGT. CDR3 region: CASSYLGLHITTDTQYF. The CDR3 DNA is TGTGCCAGCAGTTACTTGGGACTACATATTACCACAGATACGCAGTATTTT.

This sequence joins TRBV3-1 (or the pseudogene TRBV3-2) and TRBJ2-2; 12 bases agree with TRBD2. Germline V gene data show CDR1 as LGHDT and CDR2 as YNNKEL (reference sequence). V lost 4 bases, J lost 6 bases, and 6 bases stayed unmatched. The CDR3 extends over 16 amino acids. CDR3 sequence reads: CASSLLAGGPAGELFF. The CDR3 DNA reads TGTGCCAGCAGCCTCCTAGCGGGAGGGCCCGCCGGGGAGCTGTTTTTT.

The chain uses TRBV3-1 (or the pseudogene TRBV3-2) and TRBJ2-7; 12 nucleotides line up with TRBD2. The germline CDR1 and CDR2 sequences are LGHDT and YNNKEL (reference sequence). Trimming cost V 4 bases and J 2 bases; bases outside gene matches: 3. The CDR3 extends over 15 amino acids. CDR3 bases: TGTGCCAGCAGCCCACTAGCGGGAGGTCCCTACGAGCAGTACTTC. The encoded protein is CASSPLAGGPYEQYF.

The chain employs TRBV19 and TRBJ1-3, with D possibly TRBD1 on 5 matching bases. Per germline, CDR1 LNHDA and CDR2 SQIVND (reference sequence). Trimming pared 4 bases from V and 3 bases from J, leaving 13 bases between. The CDR3 sequence is 15 residues long. The CDR3 nucleotides are TGTGCCAGTAGTAAGAAGACAGCGAATGGAAACACCATATATTTT. It is translated as CASSKKTANGNTIYF.

CDR3 DNA: TGTGCCAGCAGGTCGCCGCGGGACCCGCCCCAGCATTTT. This translates into CASRSPRDPPQHF. The rearrangement joins TRBV5-8 to TRBJ1-5; possible D gene TRBD1, 5 bases. The V gene lost 5 bases and the J gene lost 9 bases, with 15 bases spanning the gap. Looked up from germline, CDR1 is SGHTS and CDR2 is YDEGEE. This CDR3 is built from 13 residues.

The V call is TRBV5-4, the J call TRBJ2-7; weak D call: TRBD1 (6 bases). The CDR3 has 15 residues. The V gene lost 9 bases and the J gene lost 0 bases, with 19 bases spanning the gap. In germline, CDR1 is SGHNT, CDR2 YYREEE (reference sequence). This CDR3 reads CAIGQQGHNSYEQYF. CDR3 nucleotide sequence: TGTGCCATCGGACAACAGGGTCATAACTCCTACGAGCAGTACTTC.

The V gene is TRBV10-2, the J gene TRBJ2-3; D may correspond to TRBD1 or TRBD2 (5 bases each). V was cut by 10 bases and J by 1 base, with 12 bases left in between. CDR1 WSHSY and CDR2 SAAADI come from the germline V gene. The CDR3 has 13 amino acids. In DNA, the CDR3 is TGCGCCACGGGAAGGGGAGGCACAGATACGCAGTATTTT. The encoded protein is CATGRGGTDTQYF.

The V gene is TRBV7-2, the J gene TRBJ1-2, with 7 positions matching TRBD1. Germline values: CDR1 SGHTA, CDR2 FQGNSA. This CDR3 has 13 residues. V dropped 5 bases and J dropped 6; count of bases not matched to a gene: 6. The CDR3 DNA is TGTGCCAGCAGCCAACGAGGGGGCCATGGCTACACCTTC. It yields the protein CASSQRGGHGYTF.

The table lists this clone with a count of one. J is TRBJ1-1 and V is TRBV3-1 (or the pseudogene TRBV3-2); D not resolved. This CDR3 region has 15 residues. Trimming took off 2 bases at V and 2 bases at J, with 12 bases between the two ends. CDR1 is LGHDT and CDR2 is YNNKEL in the germline V gene (reference sequence). CDR3 protein: CASSQSPGSNTEAFF. CDR3 coding DNA: TGTGCCAGCAGCCAATCACCTGGTAGTAACACTGAAGCTTTCTTT.

The chain uses TRBV7-6 and TRBJ1-5; D might be TRBD1 (5 bases). This CDR3 is 15 amino acids long. Trimming shortened V by 0 bases and J by 6 bases, and 12 bases separated the two germline ends. Germline CDR1 SGHVS, CDR2 FNYEAQ. This chain's CDR3 is CASSLAQGWSQPQHF. Written as DNA, the CDR3 is TGTGCCAGCAGCTTAGCCCAGGGTTGGAGTCAGCCCCAGCATTTT.

The CDR3 is CASILLPQGLANTGELFF. CDR3 in DNA: TGCGCCAGCATCCTGCTTCCGCAGGGGCTCGCGAACACCGGGGAGCTGTTTTTT. The J gene is TRBJ2-2, the V gene TRBV5-1; D is perhaps TRBD1 (6 bases). CDR1 and CDR2 (germline): SGHRS, YFSETQ. The V end was cut by 6 bases, the J end by 0 bases, with 21 bases between. The CDR3 is 18 amino acids.

The V gene is TRBV27, the J gene TRBJ2-1, with unresolved D. Germline V CDR1 and CDR2: MNHEY, SMNVEV (reference sequence). The CDR3 covers 11 residues. V lost 4 bases and J lost 9, with 7 bases in between. The CDR3, as DNA: TGTGCCAGCAGTTCGTCTGGTGAGCAGTTCTTC. It translates to CASSSSGEQFF.

The V call is TRBV6-5, the J call TRBJ2-2, with D tentatively TRBD1 or TRBD2 (6 bases each). Trimming cost V 5 bases and J 1 base, with 11 bases left between them. The CDR3 has 15 residues. Germline assignment: CDR1 MNHEY and CDR2 SVGAGI. The CDR3 nucleotides read TGTGCCAGCAGTCCCGGAGGGGGGAACACCGGGGAGCTGTTTTTT. It translates to CASSPGGGNTGELFF.

The chain is built from TRBV30 and TRBJ2-7; D gene ambiguous. Germline CDR1 reads GTSNPN; CDR2 reads SVGIG (reference sequence). The CDR3 loop spans 11 amino acids. The ends were cut back, 3 bases at V and 2 bases at J, with 5 bases in the middle. The CDR3 nucleotides are TGTGCCTGGAGACTTACCTACGAGCAGTACTTC. It is translated as CAWRLTYEQYF.

The chain carries TRBV28 and TRBJ1-2, with D unclear. V was clipped by 3 bases and J by 3 bases, with 8 bases between them. Germline loops: CDR1 MDHEN, CDR2 SYDVKM. The CDR3 is 13 amino acids. CDR3 DNA sequence: TGTGCCAGCAGTTTTAGAGGTTACTATGGCTACACCTTC. Protein sequence: CASSFRGYYGYTF.

The CDR3 reads CASSLVASTDTEAFF. DNA for the CDR3: TGCGCCAGCAGCTTGGTAGCCTCTACAGACACTGAAGCTTTCTTT. J is TRBJ1-1 and V is TRBV5-1; D gene uncertain. The ends were cut back, 0 bases at V and 3 bases at J, with 12 bases in the middle. The CDR3 is made up of 15 amino acids. Germline CDR1 and CDR2: SGHRS and YFSETQ.

This rearrangement joins TRBV19 to TRBJ2-7, with TRBD1 as a possible D gene (5 bases). The germline gives CDR1 LNHDA, CDR2 SQIVND (reference sequence). The CDR3 totals 15 residues. The V end lost 4 bases, the J end lost 1 base, and 14 bases lay between the germline ends. CDR3: CASSRSAGQSYEQYF. DNA of the CDR3: TGTGCCAGTAGTAGATCCGCAGGGCAATCCTACGAGCAGTACTTC.

This rearrangement joins TRBV6-6 to TRBJ2-7; 7 positions agree with TRBD2. The CDR3 runs 14 residues. V lost 5 bases and J lost 6; bases outside the gene matches: 10. The germline V gene encodes CDR1 MNHNY and CDR2 SVGAGI (reference sequence). This CDR3 is CASSQALGGGEQYF. The CDR3 DNA sequence: TGTGCCAGCAGTCAAGCTCTTGGGGGGGGCGAGCAGTACTTC.

This sequence joins TRBV5-1 and TRBJ2-2; 8 bases match TRBD2. The CDR3 extends over 16 amino acids. With V trimmed by 2 bases and J by 4 bases, 7 bases remained unmatched. Germline lookup yields CDR1 SGHRS and CDR2 YFSETQ. For the CDR3, the DNA is TGCGCCAGCAGCTTTCTTAGCGGGGATCCCACCGGGGAGCTGTTTTTT. Protein sequence: CASSFLSGDPTGELFF.